This T cell receptor (beta chain) stems from a study of blood T cell repertoires in COVID-19. Study information: The United States, Italy and Spain supplied acute and convalescent COVID-19 samples. PBMCs, B-cell-depleted T cells, or T cells were the source of the cDNA or gDNA that made up the material.

Clones were sequenced by immunoSEQ multiplex PCR, and TCRdb holds only the in-frame ones, with some missing. The sample lists about 160,000 clones; about three quarters were seen once. The sequence was obtained from a man between 65 and 85 years old with acute or convalescent COVID-19. The sequencing sample was made of peripheral blood.

CDR3 sequence: CASSEAAAGVIADTQYF. In DNA, the CDR3 is TGTGCCAGCAGTGAAGCAGCAGCGGGAGTTATAGCAGATACGCAGTATTTT. The chain links TRBV6-1 to TRBJ2-3; TRBD2 matches 8 bases. The ends lost 0 bases at V and 4 bases at J; junction bases unmatched: 9. Germline values: CDR1 MNHNS, CDR2 SASEGT. This CDR3 is built from 17 residues.